The 26 T cell receptor beta chains reported below all come from one sample, sequenced in a study of Tregs in tolerant kidney transplant recipients (dated by TCRdb to between 2018 and 2020). The library was obtained by the immunoSEQ multiplex PCR assay. This is the immuneACCESS table as TCRdb keeps it, with only in-frame sequences that have V and J called. A part of the clones is gone; compared with another copy, unresolved V genes explain less than half, and the rest is unexplained. In this sample the table shows 98,000 or so clones, 90% of which occur a single time. Roughly 0.35% of the sample is held by the ten biggest clonotypes. The sample's time point label, decoded: blood sample drawn before combined kidney and bone marrow transplant. The starting material was CD4+ T cells from blood, obtained before the transplant. The receptors come from a human donor who received a combined kidney and bone marrow transplant.

The V and J genes are TRBV2 and TRBJ2-7; D perhaps matches TRBD2 (6 bases). The CDR3 runs to 14 residues. Trimming removed 7 bases at V and 7 bases at J, with 20 bases between. CDR1 is SNHLY and CDR2 is FYNNEI in the germline V gene. This chain's CDR3 is CASTQESGVEEQYF. The CDR3 bases are TGTGCCAGCACTCAAGAGTCGGGGGTGGAAGAGCAGTACTTC.

This clone was observed a handful of times. The rearrangement links TRBV6-1 to TRBJ2-7; a possible D gene is TRBD1 (5 bases). Trimming took 8 bases from V and 2 from J, leaving 13 bases between them. The CDR3 totals 13 residues. Germline V gene sequence: CDR1 MNHNS, CDR2 SASEGT. CDR3 residues: CASFIGAPYEQYF. DNA of the CDR3: TGTGCCAGCTTTATTGGGGCTCCCTACGAGCAGTACTTC.

This clone was counted once. The rearrangement joins TRBV13 to TRBJ1-4; the D is unclear. With 0 bases removed from V and 8 bases from J, the gap between germline ends came to 28 bases. The CDR3 has 20 residues. Germline CDR1 is PRHDT and CDR2 is FYEKMQ (reference sequence). CDR3 nucleotide sequence: TGTGCCAGCAGCTTAGGGTACAGTGGGCACCCCGGATATCACCTAGAAAAACTGTTTTTT. Translating gives CASSLGYSGHPGYHLEKLFF.

The chain employs TRBV5-4 and TRBJ1-4; TRBD1 matches at 7 bases. Germline CDR1 is SGHNT and CDR2 is YYREEE (reference sequence). This CDR3 region has 13 residues. V was clipped by 4 bases and J by 8 bases; unmatched bases: 5. The CDR3 DNA reads TGTGCCAGCAGCACCGGGACAGAAGAAAAACTGTTTTTT. It is translated as CASSTGTEEKLFF.

CDR3: CASRPWQGSEQYF. CDR3 DNA: TGTGCCAGCAGGCCGTGGCAGGGCTCCGAGCAGTACTTC. V gene TRBV2 combines with J gene TRBJ2-7, with D possibly TRBD1 on 5 matching bases. From germline, CDR1 is SNHLY and CDR2 FYNNEI. With 6 bases removed from V and 6 bases from J, the gap between germline ends came to 15 bases. This CDR3 contains 13 residues.

J is TRBJ2-7 and V is TRBV5-1, with D possibly being TRBD1 (5 bases). The CDR3 is 15 residues long. Trimming took off 1 base at V and 0 bases at J, with 11 bases between the two ends. Germline CDR1 is SGHRS and CDR2 is YFSETQ. The CDR3 is CASSLMTASSYEQYF. CDR3 nucleotide sequence: TGCGCCAGCAGCTTGATGACAGCTAGCTCCTACGAGCAGTACTTC. The complete variable domain, with remaining parts taken from reference TRBV5-1 and TRBJ2-7, reads KAGVTQTPRYLIKTRGQQVTLSCSPISGHRSVSWYQQTPGQGLQFLFEYFSETQRNKGNFPGRFSGRQFSNSRSEMNVSTLELGDSALYLCASSLMTASSYEQYFGPGTRLTVT.

The rearrangement links TRBV30 to TRBJ2-7; D is possibly TRBD1 (6 bases). With 2 bases removed from V and 1 base from J, the gap between germline ends came to 12 bases. CDR1 is GTSNPN, CDR2 SVGIG, per germline (reference sequence). This CDR3 has 14 residues. CDR3 sequence: CAWSRWDKSYEQYF. The CDR3 nucleotides read TGTGCCTGGAGTAGGTGGGACAAATCCTACGAGCAGTACTTC.

Here the CDR3 reads CAISGGVAGHNEQFF. The DNA for the CDR3 is TGTGCCATCAGCGGCGGGGTAGCGGGTCACAATGAGCAGTTCTTC. The J gene is TRBJ2-1, the V gene TRBV10-3; 7 nucleotides agree with TRBD2. The germline V gene has CDR1 ENHRY and CDR2 SYGVKD. Losses at the gene ends were 6 bases for V and 5 bases for J; bases not matched to a gene: 10. The CDR3 is 15 amino acids.

The J gene is TRBJ2-5, the V gene TRBV18; no clear D gene. The CDR3 spans 14 residues. The V gene's germline CDR1 is KGHSH and CDR2 LQKENI. V lost 4 bases and J lost 4, with 13 bases in between. The CDR3 region is CASSLRLDGETQYF. The CDR3 DNA reads TGTGCCAGCTCACTTCGACTCGACGGAGAGACCCAGTACTTC.

This clone has just one count. J is TRBJ1-3 and V is TRBV9, with no clear D. V lost 4 bases, J lost 0 bases, and 11 bases lay in between. This CDR3 region has 15 residues. Germline V gene lookup returns CDR1 SGDLS and CDR2 YYNGEE. The DNA for the CDR3 is TGTGCCAGCAGCCCAACAGCCTTCTCTGGAAACACCATATATTTT. Amino acid sequence: CASSPTAFSGNTIYF.

The count of this clone is one. The gene calls are TRBV4-3 and TRBJ2-3; 8 bases align to TRBD1. Germline CDR1 reads LGHNA; CDR2 reads YSLEER. Losses at the gene ends were 0 bases for V and 0 bases for J; bases not matched to a gene: 14. The length of the CDR3 is 20 residues. The chain's CDR3 is CASSQEWGPGQVRSTDTQYF. CDR3 nucleotides: TGCGCCAGCAGCCAAGAATGGGGTCCGGGACAGGTGAGAAGCACAGATACGCAGTATTTT.

The chain joins TRBV28 to TRBJ2-1; tentatively, D is TRBD2 (6 bases). CDR3 length: 15 amino acids. CDR1 and CDR2 from the germline V gene are MDHEN and SYDVKM. V was trimmed by 6 bases and J by 8 bases, leaving 20 bases between them. This CDR3 is CASRGERARTYEQFF. As DNA, the CDR3 is TGTGCCAGCAGAGGGGAGCGGGCCCGGACGTATGAGCAGTTCTTC.

The chain employs TRBV10-3 and TRBJ2-3; 7 bases map to TRBD2. V lost 6 bases to trimming and J lost 0 bases; unmatched junction nucleotides: 3. The CDR3 loop spans 14 amino acids. Germline V CDR1 and CDR2: ENHRY, SYGVKD. In nucleotides, the CDR3 is TGTGCCATCAGAGTAGCGGGCAGCACAGATACGCAGTATTTT. Its translation: CAIRVAGSTDTQYF.

The chain joins TRBV4-3 to TRBJ2-7; 7 bases fit TRBD1. CDR1 and CDR2 (germline): LGHNA, YSLEER. V lost 4 bases, J lost 2 bases, and 2 bases stayed unmatched. The CDR3 covers 13 residues. CDR3: CASSPQGAYEQYF. CDR3 DNA sequence: TGCGCCAGCAGCCCCCAGGGGGCCTACGAGCAGTACTTC.

This clone was seen a single time. The chain couples TRBV2 to TRBJ2-7, with 8 nucleotides matching TRBD1. The V gene's germline CDR1 is SNHLY and CDR2 FYNNEI. The junction had 11 bases not matched to a gene; V was cut back by 9 bases and J by 4 bases. There are 14 residues in the CDR3. The CDR3 coding sequence is TGTGCCAGTACTCAGGGGGCGCGGGGATACGAGCAGTACTTC. It yields the protein CASTQGARGYEQYF.

The CDR3, as DNA: TGTGCCAGCAGCGTCACGGGATCGACAACGCAGTATTTT. This translates into CASSVTGSTTQYF. The chain links TRBV9 to TRBJ2-3; D may be TRBD2 (5 bases). The ends were cut back, 2 bases at V and 9 bases at J, with 13 bases in the middle. This CDR3 is 13 amino acids long. Per the germline V gene, CDR1 is SGDLS and CDR2 is YYNGEE.

The chain carries TRBV28 and TRBJ1-2; a possible D gene is TRBD1 (5 bases). V was clipped by 3 bases and J by 4 bases, with 15 bases between them. There are 15 residues in the CDR3. The germline gives CDR1 MDHEN, CDR2 SYDVKM. CDR3 nucleotide sequence: TGTGCCAGCAGTTTTTCGGGGGGAAGGAGCTATGGCTACACCTTC. Its protein is CASSFSGGRSYGYTF.

The CDR3 reads CASSGGTLRETQYF. CDR3 coding DNA: TGCGCCAGCAGCGGGGGGACCCTTAGGGAGACCCAGTACTTC. The chain joins TRBV5-1 to TRBJ2-5, with D possibly TRBD2 on 6 matching bases. V dropped 4 bases and J dropped 5 bases, with 15 bases sitting between them. The CDR3 is 14 amino acids. In germline, CDR1 is SGHRS, CDR2 YFSETQ.

The chain joins TRBV7-2 to TRBJ1-4; the match to TRBD1 covers 8 bases. The germline CDR1 and CDR2 sequences are SGHTA and FQGNSA. The CDR3 runs 15 residues. V shed 1 base and J 7 bases; nucleotides not matched to a gene: 5. CDR3 sequence reads: CASSLVAGGVEKLFF. DNA of the CDR3: TGTGCCAGCAGCTTAGTAGCAGGGGGCGTTGAAAAACTGTTTTTT.

J is TRBJ2-7 and V is TRBV2; TRBD2 agrees at 14 bases. Unmatched junction bases numbered 7, after V lost 6 bases and J lost 6 bases. In germline, CDR1 is SNHLY, CDR2 FYNNEI. The CDR3 sequence is 15 residues long. This CDR3 is CASSLTSGGAGEQYF. The CDR3 nucleotides are TGTGCCAGCAGCCTGACTAGCGGGGGGGCGGGCGAGCAGTACTTC. The full variable domain, completed using reference TRBV2 and TRBJ2-7, is EPEVTQTPSHQVTQMGQEVILRCVPISNHLYFYWYRQILGQKVEFLVSFYNNEISEKSEIFDDQFSVERPDGSNFTLKIRSTKLEDSAMYFCASSLTSGGAGEQYFGPGTRLTVT.

J is TRBJ1-1 and V is TRBV21-1; the DNA was not compared with TRBD1, the D call given in the table. TRBV21-1 is noted as a pseudogene. The CDR3 loop spans 15 amino acids. CDR3 protein: CASSLQGGWGTEAFF. Here the CDR3 DNA reads TGTGCCAGCAGCTTACAGGGGGGCTGGGGCACTGAAGCTTTCTTT.

This rearrangement joins TRBV6-1 to TRBJ1-6; a weak D match, TRBD1 (5 bases). Germline V gives CDR1 MNHNS, CDR2 SASEGT. The CDR3 covers 14 residues. V lost 4 bases and J 7 bases, leaving 11 bases between the germline ends. The chain's CDR3 is CASSARGWNSPLHF. The CDR3, as DNA: TGTGCCAGCAGTGCAAGGGGATGGAATTCACCCCTCCACTTT.

The rearrangement links TRBV5-1 to TRBJ2-3; TRBD1 is a possible D gene (6 bases). V shed 0 bases and J shed 1 base, with 9 bases lying between them. There are 15 residues in the CDR3. Germline lookup yields CDR1 SGHRS and CDR2 YFSETQ. Here the CDR3 DNA reads TGCGCCAGCAGCTTGGGGGGGCCGGGCACAGATACGCAGTATTTT. Translation: CASSLGGPGTDTQYF.

The CDR3 is CASSGAGTGRANYGYTF. The CDR3 region has the DNA TGTGCCAGCAGTGGGGCCGGGACGGGGAGGGCTAACTATGGCTACACCTTC. The chain employs TRBV6-1 and TRBJ1-2; the D gene is possibly TRBD1 (5 bases). Trimming removed 4 bases from V and 0 bases from J, with 18 bases in between. The CDR3 length is 17 residues. Germline V gene lookup returns CDR1 MNHNS and CDR2 SASEGT.

V usage is TRBV4-1 and J usage is TRBJ2-1, with no clear D. With 0 bases removed from V and 0 bases from J, the gap between germline ends came to 12 bases. The CDR3 runs to 17 residues. CDR1 MGHRA and CDR2 YSYEKL come from the germline V gene. This CDR3 reads CASSQEAEASSYNEQFF. DNA for the CDR3: TGCGCCAGCAGCCAAGAGGCTGAGGCCAGCTCCTACAATGAGCAGTTCTTC.

V gene TRBV6-6 combines with J gene TRBJ1-1; D uncertain. This CDR3 is built from 15 residues. Per germline, CDR1 MNHNY and CDR2 SVGAGI (reference sequence). Trimming removed 2 bases at V and 2 bases at J, with 12 bases between. CDR3 in DNA: TGTGCCAGCAGTTACCGCAGAACCCGTAACACTGAAGCTTTCTTT. It is translated as CASSYRRTRNTEAFF.